The source of this TCR beta chain is a study of T cells in Graves' hyperthyroidism and ophthalmopathy. V lost 5 bases and J 1 base, leaving 9 bases between the germline ends. Germline V CDR1 and CDR2: PRHDT, FYEKMQ (reference sequence). The CDR3 is made up of 13 amino acids. Amplification of TCR beta CDR3 regions was performed using RNA transcripts as template. Primed by the HTBI set, a first-round RT-PCR was run on the TCR CDR3. In TCRdb, the multiplex PCR reads were re-called with MiXCR into one record per CDR3 protein. The sample consists of some 570,000 distinct CDR3 sequences, 17% of them appearing once. Many counts were recorded for this clonotype.

The sample consisted of blood. The V call is TRBV13, the J call TRBJ2-7; D remains unclear. The clonotype was recovered from a woman aged 18-30 years with Graves' ophthalmopathy. The CDR3 bases are TGTGCCAGCAGCATCGGCGGATCCTACGAGCAGTACTTC. It is translated as CASSIGGSYEQYF.